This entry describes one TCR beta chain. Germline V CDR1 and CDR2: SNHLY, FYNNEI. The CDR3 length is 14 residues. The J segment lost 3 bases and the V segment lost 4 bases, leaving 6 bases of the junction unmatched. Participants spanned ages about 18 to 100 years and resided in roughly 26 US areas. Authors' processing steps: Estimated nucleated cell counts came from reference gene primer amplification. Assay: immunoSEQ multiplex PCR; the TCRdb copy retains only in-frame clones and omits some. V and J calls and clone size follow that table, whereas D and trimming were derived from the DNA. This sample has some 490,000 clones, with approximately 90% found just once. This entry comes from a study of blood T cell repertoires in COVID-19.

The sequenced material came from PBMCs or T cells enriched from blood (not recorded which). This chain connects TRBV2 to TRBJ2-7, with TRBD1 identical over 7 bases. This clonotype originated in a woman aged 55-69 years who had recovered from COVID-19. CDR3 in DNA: TGTGCCAGCAGTGGGGACAGCGCGCTCTACGAGCAGTACTTC. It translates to CASSGDSALYEQYF.